These 32 T cell receptor beta chains originate from one sample sequenced in a study of blood T cell repertoires in COVID-19. Repertoires were generated with immunoSEQ multiplex PCR, while TCRdb's copy carries only in-frame clones and drops some. The repertoire includes over 250,000 clones, approximately 90% of them detected once, and under 10% sits in the top ten. Sequenced: PBMCs or T cells enriched from blood (not recorded which). These receptors originate from a man in his forties who had recovered from COVID-19.

The rearrangement links TRBV7-8 to TRBJ1-1; D remains ambiguous. The ends were cut back, 2 bases at V and 2 bases at J, with 12 bases in the middle. The CDR3 runs to 15 residues. The V gene's germline CDR1 is SGHVS and CDR2 FQNEAQ. The CDR3 region has the DNA TGTGCCAGCAGCTTATATGAGGGCCCCAACACTGAAGCTTTCTTT. Its translation is CASSLYEGPNTEAFF. Together with reference TRBV7-8 and TRBJ1-1, the CDR3 gives the full variable domain: GAGVSQSPRYKVAKRGQDVALRCDPISGHVSLFWYQQALGQGPEFLTYFQNEAQLDKSGLPSDRFFAERPEGSVSTLKIQRTQQEDSAVYLCASSLYEGPNTEAFFGQGTRLTVV.

The V and J genes are TRBV4-3 and TRBJ2-2; the D gene is possibly TRBD1 (5 bases). The CDR3 runs to 15 residues. The germline V gene has CDR1 LGHNA and CDR2 YSLEER. With 1 base removed from V and 4 bases from J, the gap between germline ends came to 10 bases. The CDR3 sequence is CASSQAGHLTGELFF. The CDR3 DNA follows: TGCGCCAGCAGCCAAGCCGGACACCTCACCGGGGAGCTGTTTTTT.

J is TRBJ2-7 and V is TRBV11-2; possible D gene TRBD1, 5 bases. CDR1 and CDR2 from the germline V gene are SGHAT and FQNNGV. The CDR3 sequence is 14 residues long. Trimming took off 3 bases at V and 2 bases at J, with 11 bases between the two ends. For the CDR3, the DNA is TGTGCCAGCAGCTTCAGGGTAATGCCCTACGAGCAGTACTTC. Encoded protein: CASSFRVMPYEQYF.

The chain links TRBV6-5 to TRBJ1-5; D unresolved. Germline values: CDR1 MNHEY, CDR2 SVGAGI. The CDR3 consists of 15 residues. V was trimmed by 0 bases and J by 0 bases, leaving 6 bases between them. DNA for the CDR3: TGTGCCAGCAGTTACTCGGGCCATAGCAATCAGCCCCAGCATTTT. Translating it yields CASSYSGHSNQPQHF.

This clone was counted once. The chain is built from TRBV2 and TRBJ1-2; no clear D. The V end lost 3 bases, the J end lost 3 bases, and 8 bases lay between the germline ends. In germline, CDR1 is SNHLY, CDR2 FYNNEI. The CDR3 spans 13 residues. The CDR3 nucleotides read TGTGCCAGCAGTGACGGGGATTACTATGGCTACACCTTC. Translation gives CASSDGDYYGYTF.

The rearrangement links TRBV28 to TRBJ2-7; maybe TRBD1 (5 bases). V was clipped by 2 bases and J by 5 bases, with 7 bases between them. CDR3 length equals 12 residues. Germline V CDR1 and CDR2: MDHEN, SYDVKM. For the CDR3, the DNA is TGTGCCAGCAGTTTAGCACAGGACGAGCAGTACTTC. Protein sequence: CASSLAQDEQYF.

This clone was seen more than once but under ten times. The germline gene is not matched at one end of the junction; a read error may be the cause. This chain links TRBV9 with TRBJ1-2; 7 bases line up with TRBD1. Looked up from germline, CDR1 is SGDLS and CDR2 is YYNGEE. This CDR3 spans 15 amino acids. This CDR3 reads CASSPSGQTKYGYTF. The CDR3 DNA follows: TGTGCCAGCAGTCCATCGGGACAGACTAAGTATGGCTACACCTTC.

This clone was seen once. The V and J genes are TRBV4-2 and TRBJ2-7; possible D gene TRBD2, 5 bases. CDR1 is LGHNA, CDR2 YNFKEQ, per germline. V was pared by 0 bases and J by 5 bases, with 11 bases between. The CDR3 has 14 residues. CDR3 protein: CASSQDGGVDEQYF. The CDR3 nucleotides read TGTGCCAGCAGCCAAGATGGAGGCGTAGACGAGCAGTACTTC.

With regard to this clone: This sample also contains other DNA sequences that code for the same CDR3. The chain carries TRBV12-3 or TRBV12-4 and TRBJ1-5, with D perhaps matching TRBD1 (6 bases). The V gene lost 5 bases and the J gene lost 4 bases, with 9 bases spanning the gap. The length of the CDR3 is 13 residues. The CDR3 region has the DNA TGTGCCAGCAGTCTAACAGGGAATCAGCCCCAGCATTTT. It encodes CASSLTGNQPQHF.

The rearrangement joins TRBV5-1 to TRBJ1-5; D gene ambiguous. CDR3 size: 15 residues. V lost 2 bases and J lost 2, with 11 bases in between. Germline V lookup: CDR1 SGHRS, CDR2 YFSETQ. For the CDR3, the DNA is TGCGCCAGCAGCTTAGGAGGGTATGGCAATCAGCCCCAGCATTTT. This translates into CASSLGGYGNQPQHF.

The V and J genes are TRBV6-2 or TRBV6-3 and TRBJ2-7; D is perhaps TRBD1 (5 bases). Germline loops: CDR1 MNHEY, CDR2 SVGEGT. V was cut by 6 bases and J by 3 bases, with 18 bases left in between. The CDR3 has 15 amino acids. The CDR3 DNA sequence: TGTGCCAGCAGCAACACAGGCCTGGGGTACTACGAGCAGTACTTC. Its protein product is CASSNTGLGYYEQYF.

The chain combines TRBV12-3 or TRBV12-4 with TRBJ1-1, with 8 bases that match TRBD1. The V segment lost 3 bases and the J segment 4 bases; nucleotides outside the gene matches: 1. The CDR3 length is 13 residues. CDR3 loop: CASSLTGVTEAFF. The CDR3 DNA reads TGTGCCAGCAGTTTGACAGGGGTCACTGAAGCTTTCTTT.

V and J are TRBV6-4 and TRBJ2-3, with D possibly being TRBD1 (6 bases). Germline lookup yields CDR1 MRHNA and CDR2 SNTAGT. V gave up 2 bases and J gave up 1 base, with 7 bases separating them. The CDR3 has 14 residues. CDR3 in DNA: TGTGCCAGCAGTGACAAGGGGGGCACAGATACGCAGTATTTT. Its protein is CASSDKGGTDTQYF.

The chain uses TRBV5-5 and TRBJ2-7; 9 bases map to TRBD1. CDR1 and CDR2 from the germline V gene are SGHKS and YYEKEE (reference sequence). Trimming removed 4 bases from V and 2 bases from J; junction bases left unmatched: 10. This CDR3 has 16 residues. CDR3 region: CASSPAGTGKAYEQYF. The CDR3 coding sequence is TGTGCCAGCAGCCCGGCTGGGACAGGGAAGGCCTACGAGCAGTACTTC.

This chain connects TRBV7-9 to TRBJ1-5; a possible D gene is TRBD1 (5 bases). Germline CDR1 and CDR2: SEHNR and FQNEAQ (reference sequence). CDR3 length equals 14 residues. The V end lost 5 bases, the J end lost 0 bases, and 8 bases lay between the germline ends. The CDR3 loop reads CASSQTDSNQPQHF. The CDR3 DNA reads TGTGCCAGCAGCCAGACAGATAGCAATCAGCCCCAGCATTTT.

The chain combines TRBV21-1 with TRBJ1-6. TRBV21-1 is listed as a pseudogene. This CDR3 comprises 17 residues. The CDR3 region is CASSKAQPSSYNSPLHF. CDR3 DNA sequence: TGTGCCAGCAGCAAAGCCCAGCCTAGCTCCTATAATTCACCCCTCCACTTT.

The V and J genes are TRBV5-1 and TRBJ1-2; D unresolved. The germline V gene encodes CDR1 SGHRS and CDR2 YFSETQ. The length of the CDR3 is 15 residues. V was trimmed by 3 bases and J by 0 bases, leaving 12 bases between them. In DNA, the CDR3 is TGCGCCAGCAGCTCGACCTTGCGGGCTAACTATGGCTACACCTTC. This encodes CASSSTLRANYGYTF. The full variable domain, in which reference TRBV5-1 and TRBJ1-2 provide the parts outside the CDR3, is KAGVTQTPRYLIKTRGQQVTLSCSPISGHRSVSWYQQTPGQGLQFLFEYFSETQRNKGNFPGRFSGRQFSNSRSEMNVSTLELGDSALYLCASSSTLRANYGYTFGSGTRLTVV.

The CDR3 nucleotides are TGTGCCAGCAGTTTATGGTCTAGTCTGGATGAGCAGTTCTTC. Its protein product is CASSLWSSLDEQFF. The chain joins TRBV28 to TRBJ2-1; D remains ambiguous. Trimming removed 0 bases from V and 8 bases from J, with 11 bases in between. The germline V gene has CDR1 MDHEN and CDR2 SYDVKM. The CDR3 consists of 14 residues.

This clone was counted a few times. The genes are TRBV29-1 and TRBJ2-7; D may be TRBD1 (6 bases). Germline V gene lookup returns CDR1 SQVTM and CDR2 ANQGSEA. With 6 bases removed from V and 7 bases from J, the gap between germline ends came to 16 bases. The CDR3 is 12 amino acids. CDR3 sequence (DNA): TGCAGCGTCGGTCGAACAGGGAATGAGCAGTACTTC. This translates into CSVGRTGNEQYF.

The chain links TRBV13 to TRBJ1-4; possible D gene TRBD1, 5 bases. V was trimmed by 0 bases and J by 6 bases, leaving 14 bases between them. Germline CDR1 is PRHDT and CDR2 is FYEKMQ (reference sequence). This CDR3 region has 16 residues. Here the CDR3 reads CASSLGDPAGDEKLFF. The CDR3 coding sequence is TGTGCCAGCAGCTTAGGGGACCCGGCGGGGGATGAAAAACTGTTTTTT. The full variable domain, in which reference TRBV13 and TRBJ1-4 provide the parts outside the CDR3, is AAGVIQSPRHLIKEKRETATLKCYPIPRHDTVYWYQQGPGQDPQFLISFYEKMQSDKGSIPDRFSAQQFSDYHSELNMSSLELGDSALYFCASSLGDPAGDEKLFFGSGTQLSVL.

The chain is built from TRBV5-6 and TRBJ2-7; a possible D gene is TRBD2 (6 bases). Between the trimmed V and J ends, which lost 4 bases and 0 bases, there was a span of 14 bases. The germline CDR1 and CDR2 sequences are SGHDT and YYEEEE. The CDR3 contains 15 residues. This CDR3 reads CASSLARAGSYEQYF. CDR3 bases: TGTGCCAGCAGCCTGGCCCGAGCGGGCTCCTACGAGCAGTACTTC. Filled out from reference TRBV5-6 and TRBJ2-7, the complete variable domain reads DAGVTQSPTHLIKTRGQQVTLRCSPKSGHDTVSWYQQALGQGPQFIFQYYEEEERQRGNFPDRFSGHQFPNYSSELNVNALLLGDSALYLCASSLARAGSYEQYFGPGTRLTVT.

This chain uses TRBV5-8 with TRBJ2-1; TRBD2 is a possible D gene (7 bases). Germline V gene sequence: CDR1 SGHTS, CDR2 YDEGEE. The CDR3 is 14 amino acids. Trimming shortened V by 6 bases and J by 10 bases, and 20 bases separated the two germline ends. CDR3 nucleotides: TGTGCCAGCATCCATGGGGGGGCGGGATCCGAGCAGTTCTTC. Translated: CASIHGGAGSEQFF.

The chain's CDR3 is CASTFRNTEAFF. The CDR3 coding sequence is TGTGCCAGTACGTTCAGGAACACTGAAGCTTTCTTT. The rearrangement uses TRBV7-9 and TRBJ1-1; no definite D call. Trimming pared 9 bases from V and 1 base from J, leaving 9 bases between. In germline, CDR1 is SEHNR, CDR2 FQNEAQ (reference sequence). CDR3 size: 12 residues.

V and J are TRBV28 and TRBJ1-5, with a weak D call TRBD1 (5 bases). This CDR3 comprises 16 residues. The germline CDR1 and CDR2 sequences are MDHEN and SYDVKM. V lost 6 bases and J lost 0, with 15 bases in between. CDR3 sequence: CASRPGGAFSNQPQHF. The CDR3 nucleotides are TGTGCCAGCAGGCCCGGAGGGGCATTTAGCAATCAGCCCCAGCATTTT.

V is TRBV6-5 and J is TRBJ2-7, with 7 positions matching TRBD2. CDR1 and CDR2 from the germline V gene are MNHEY and SVGAGI. The CDR3 covers 14 residues. The J segment lost 3 bases and the V segment lost 6 bases, leaving 8 bases of the junction unmatched. The CDR3 DNA sequence: TGTGCCAGCAGCTCCGGGGGGTTCGGCTACGAGCAGTACTTC. Protein sequence: CASSSGGFGYEQYF.

The chain is built from TRBV30 and TRBJ1-6; TRBD1 aligns across 8 bases. The CDR3 spans 17 residues. Germline V gene sequence: CDR1 GTSNPN, CDR2 SVGIG (reference sequence). V trimming: 2 bases; J trimming: 8 bases; junction bases outside the gene matches: 14. CDR3 protein: CAWSPPIQGGNDSPLHF. For the CDR3, the DNA is TGTGCCTGGAGTCCCCCCATACAGGGGGGGAACGATTCACCCCTCCACTTT.

The gene calls are TRBV11-2 and TRBJ1-1, with no clear D. There are 13 residues in the CDR3. Trimming pared 7 bases from V and 1 base from J, leaving 10 bases between. CDR1 is SGHAT, CDR2 FQNNGV, per germline. CDR3 residues: CASIPPTNTEAFF. In DNA, the CDR3 is TGTGCCAGCATCCCACCTACGAACACTGAAGCTTTCTTT. The full variable domain, completed using reference TRBV11-2 and TRBJ1-1, is EAGVAQSPRYKIIEKRQSVAFWCNPISGHATLYWYQQILGQGPKLLIQFQNNGVVDDSQLPKDRFSAERLKGVDSTLKIQPAKLEDSAVYLCASIPPTNTEAFFGQGTRLTVV.

The chain joins TRBV7-9 to TRBJ1-1; 7 bases are shared with TRBD1. Trimming removed 5 bases from V and 1 base from J; junction bases left unmatched: 7. The CDR3 has 15 amino acids. Germline values: CDR1 SEHNR, CDR2 FQNEAQ (reference sequence). CDR3 protein: CASSPRDRRNTEAFF. CDR3 coding DNA: TGTGCCAGCAGCCCTCGGGACAGAAGGAACACTGAAGCTTTCTTT.

The rearrangement joins TRBV29-1 to TRBJ2-7, with D hard to call. CDR1 and CDR2 from the germline V gene are SQVTM and ANQGSEA. The V gene lost 6 bases and the J gene lost 1 base, with 7 bases spanning the gap. This CDR3 is 11 amino acids long. CDR3 coding DNA: TGCAGCGTGGGCCTATCCTACGAGCAGTACTTC. Its protein product is CSVGLSYEQYF.

This clone was seen a single time. The V and J genes are TRBV21-1 and TRBJ2-1; the D call of TRBD2 is as the table states it, not checked on the DNA. TRBV21-1 is a listed pseudogene. This CDR3 spans 17 amino acids. The CDR3 region is CASSKDGEVASYNEQFF. Written as DNA, the CDR3 is TGTGCCAGCAGCAAAGACGGGGAGGTAGCCAGCTACAATGAGCAGTTCTTC.

V and J are TRBV3-1 (or the pseudogene TRBV3-2) and TRBJ1-1; 8 nucleotides match TRBD1. The CDR3 loop spans 17 amino acids. Trimming removed 1 base from V and 5 bases from J; junction bases left unmatched: 12. Germline-derived CDR1 and CDR2 are LGHDT and YNNKEL (reference sequence). The CDR3 DNA is TGTGCCAGCAGCCAAGTAGGGACAGGCCAGATATGGACTGAAGCTTTCTTT. Translated: CASSQVGTGQIWTEAFF.

At least ten counts were recorded for this clone. This chain uses TRBV6-4 with TRBJ1-4; a possible D gene is TRBD1 (5 bases). The CDR3 is 14 amino acids. Deletions cut 2 bases from V and 2 bases from J, with 6 bases between. The germline gives CDR1 MRHNA, CDR2 SNTAGT. Here the CDR3 reads CASSDGATNEKLFF. CDR3 DNA: TGTGCCAGCAGTGACGGGGCGACTAATGAAAAACTGTTTTTT.